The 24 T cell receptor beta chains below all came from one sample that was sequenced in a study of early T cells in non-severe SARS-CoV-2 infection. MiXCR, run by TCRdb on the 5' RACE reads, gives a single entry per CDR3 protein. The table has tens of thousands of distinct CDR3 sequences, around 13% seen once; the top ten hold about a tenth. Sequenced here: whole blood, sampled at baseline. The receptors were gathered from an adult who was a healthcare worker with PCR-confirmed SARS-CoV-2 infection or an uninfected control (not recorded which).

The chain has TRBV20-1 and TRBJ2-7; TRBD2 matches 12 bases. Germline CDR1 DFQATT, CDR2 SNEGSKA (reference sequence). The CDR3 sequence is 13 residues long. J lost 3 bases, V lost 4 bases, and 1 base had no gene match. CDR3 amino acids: CSAKTSGSYEQYF. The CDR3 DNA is TGCAGTGCTAAGACTAGCGGGAGCTACGAGCAGTACTTC.

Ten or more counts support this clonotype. CDR3 DNA: TGCAGCGTAGCAGCTAGCGGGGGCACAGATACGCAGTATTTT. Translated: CSVAASGGTDTQYF. This chain connects TRBV29-1 to TRBJ2-3; TRBD2 matches at 9 bases. The CDR3 has 14 residues. Germline V lookup: CDR1 SQVTM, CDR2 ANQGSEA. V shed 6 bases, J shed 1 base, and the junction held 5 bases outside the gene matches.

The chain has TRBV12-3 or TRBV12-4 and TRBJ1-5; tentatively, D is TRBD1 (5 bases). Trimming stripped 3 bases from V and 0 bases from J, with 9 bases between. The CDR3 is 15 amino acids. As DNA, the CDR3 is TGTGCCAGCAGTTTCGACAGAAATAGCAATCAGCCCCAGCATTTT. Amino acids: CASSFDRNSNQPQHF.

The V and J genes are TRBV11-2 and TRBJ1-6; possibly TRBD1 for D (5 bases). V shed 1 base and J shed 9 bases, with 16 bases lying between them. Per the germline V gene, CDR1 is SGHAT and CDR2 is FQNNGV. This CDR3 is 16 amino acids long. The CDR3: CASSLVLRDRSSPLHF. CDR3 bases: TGTGCCAGCAGCTTAGTGCTCAGGGATCGGAGTTCACCCCTCCACTTT.

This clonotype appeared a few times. CDR3 sequence (DNA): TGTGCCAGCCAATCCACCGCTGTTAGATATGGCTACACCTTC. This translates into CASQSTAVRYGYTF. V is TRBV12-3 or TRBV12-4 and J is TRBJ1-2; unclear D gene. V gave up 8 bases and J gave up 5 bases, with 18 bases separating them. CDR3 length: 14 amino acids.

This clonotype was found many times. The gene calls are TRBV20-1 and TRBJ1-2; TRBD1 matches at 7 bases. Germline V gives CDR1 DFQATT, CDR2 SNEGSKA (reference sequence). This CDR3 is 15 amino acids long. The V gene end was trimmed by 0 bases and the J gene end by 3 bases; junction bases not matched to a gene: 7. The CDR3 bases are TGCAGTGCTAGAGATCGGAGAGGGGGCTACTATGGCTACACCTTC. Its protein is CSARDRRGGYYGYTF.

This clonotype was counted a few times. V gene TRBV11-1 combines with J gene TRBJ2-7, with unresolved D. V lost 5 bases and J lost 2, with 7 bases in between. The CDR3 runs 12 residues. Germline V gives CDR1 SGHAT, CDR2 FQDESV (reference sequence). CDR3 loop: CASSAIPYEQYF. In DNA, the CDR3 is TGTGCCAGCAGCGCGATTCCCTACGAGCAGTACTTC.

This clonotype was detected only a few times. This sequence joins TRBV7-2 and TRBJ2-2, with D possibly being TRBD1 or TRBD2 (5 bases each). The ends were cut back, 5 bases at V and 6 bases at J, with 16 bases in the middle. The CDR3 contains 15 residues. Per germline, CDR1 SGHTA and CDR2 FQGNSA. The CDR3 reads CASSPGPFGPGELFF. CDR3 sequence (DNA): TGTGCCAGCAGCCCGGGACCCTTCGGCCCCGGGGAGCTGTTTTTT.

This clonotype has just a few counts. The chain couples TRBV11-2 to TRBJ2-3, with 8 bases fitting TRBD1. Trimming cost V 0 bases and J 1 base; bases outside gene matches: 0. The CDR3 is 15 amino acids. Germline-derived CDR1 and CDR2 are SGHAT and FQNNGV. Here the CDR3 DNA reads TGTGCCAGCAGCTTAGACAGGGGGCGCACAGATACGCAGTATTTT. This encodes CASSLDRGRTDTQYF.

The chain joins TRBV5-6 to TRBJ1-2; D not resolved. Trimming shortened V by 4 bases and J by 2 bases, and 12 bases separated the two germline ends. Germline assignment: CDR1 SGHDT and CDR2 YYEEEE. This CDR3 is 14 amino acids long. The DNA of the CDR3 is TGTGCCAGCAGCCTTGGCTTGGGGAACTATGGCTACACCTTC. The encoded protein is CASSLGLGNYGYTF. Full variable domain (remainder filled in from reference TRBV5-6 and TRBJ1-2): DAGVTQSPTHLIKTRGQQVTLRCSPKSGHDTVSWYQQALGQGPQFIFQYYEEEERQRGNFPDRFSGHQFPNYSSELNVNALLLGDSALYLCASSLGLGNYGYTFGSGTRLTVV.

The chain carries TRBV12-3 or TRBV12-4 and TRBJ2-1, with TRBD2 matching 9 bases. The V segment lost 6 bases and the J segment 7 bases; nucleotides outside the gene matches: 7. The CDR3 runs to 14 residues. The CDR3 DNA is TGTGCCAGCAGCCAAAGGACTAGCGCGAATGAGCAGTTCTTC. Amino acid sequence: CASSQRTSANEQFF.

The CDR3: CASGLSSNYGYTF. CDR3 DNA: TGTGCTAGTGGTTTATCTTCTAACTATGGCTACACCTTC. The chain has TRBV12-5 and TRBJ1-2; D remains unclear. The CDR3 consists of 13 residues. The germline gives CDR1 LGHNT, CDR2 FRNRAP. V lost 3 bases and J lost 0, with 5 bases in between. The full variable domain, completed using reference TRBV12-5 and TRBJ1-2, is DARVTQTPRHKVTEMGQEVTMRCQPILGHNTVFWYRQTMMQGLELLAYFRNRAPLDDSGMPKDRFSAEMPDATLATLKIQPSEPRDSAVYFCASGLSSNYGYTFGSGTRLTVV.

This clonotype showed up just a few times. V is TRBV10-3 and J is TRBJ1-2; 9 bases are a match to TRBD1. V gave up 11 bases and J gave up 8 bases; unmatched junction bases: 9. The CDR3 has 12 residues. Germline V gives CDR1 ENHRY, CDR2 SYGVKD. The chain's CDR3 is CAATTGGGGYTF. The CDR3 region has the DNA TGTGCCGCCACTACAGGGGGCGGAGGCTACACCTTC.

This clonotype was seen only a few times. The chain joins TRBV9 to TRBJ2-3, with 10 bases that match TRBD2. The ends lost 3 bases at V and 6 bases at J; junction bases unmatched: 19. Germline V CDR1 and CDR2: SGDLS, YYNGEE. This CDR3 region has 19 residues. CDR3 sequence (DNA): TGTGCCAGCAGCGACGGGACTAGCGCGCCCTGGTTAGGGGTCGATACGCAGTATTTT. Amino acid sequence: CASSDGTSAPWLGVDTQYF.

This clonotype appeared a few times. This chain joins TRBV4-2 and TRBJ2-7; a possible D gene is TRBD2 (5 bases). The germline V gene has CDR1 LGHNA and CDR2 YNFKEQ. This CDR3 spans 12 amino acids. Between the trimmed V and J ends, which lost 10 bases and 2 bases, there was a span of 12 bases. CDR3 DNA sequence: TGTGCCACCCCTAGCTTTACCTACGAGCAGTACTTC. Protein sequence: CATPSFTYEQYF.

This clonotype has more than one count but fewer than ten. The CDR3 sequence is CATSDSVEAEAFF. The CDR3 DNA follows: TGTGCCACCAGTGACTCCGTAGAGGCTGAAGCTTTCTTT. This chain uses TRBV24-1 with TRBJ1-1; D gene ambiguous. CDR3 size: 13 residues. Germline V gene data show CDR1 as KGHDR and CDR2 as SFDVKD. Between the trimmed V and J ends, which lost 4 bases and 6 bases, there was a span of 11 bases.

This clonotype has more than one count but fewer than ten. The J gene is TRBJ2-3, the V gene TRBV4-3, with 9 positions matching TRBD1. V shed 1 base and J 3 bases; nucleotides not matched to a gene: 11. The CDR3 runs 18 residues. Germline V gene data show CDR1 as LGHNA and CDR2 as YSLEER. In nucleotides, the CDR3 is TGCGCCAGCAGCCAAGTTAGGTCCGGACAGGGGAAGACAGATACGCAGTATTTT. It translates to CASSQVRSGQGKTDTQYF.

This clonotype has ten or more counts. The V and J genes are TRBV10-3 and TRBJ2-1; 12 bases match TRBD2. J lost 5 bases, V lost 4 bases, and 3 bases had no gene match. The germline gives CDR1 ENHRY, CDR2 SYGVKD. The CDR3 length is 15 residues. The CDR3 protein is CAISGTSGTNNEQFF. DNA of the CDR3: TGTGCCATCAGTGGGACTAGCGGGACCAACAATGAGCAGTTCTTC.

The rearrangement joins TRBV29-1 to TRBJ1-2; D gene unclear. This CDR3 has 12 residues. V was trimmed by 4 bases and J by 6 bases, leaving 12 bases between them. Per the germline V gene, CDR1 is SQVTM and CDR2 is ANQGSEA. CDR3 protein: CSVGPSEHGYTF. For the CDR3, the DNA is TGCAGCGTTGGACCCTCCGAGCATGGCTACACCTTC.

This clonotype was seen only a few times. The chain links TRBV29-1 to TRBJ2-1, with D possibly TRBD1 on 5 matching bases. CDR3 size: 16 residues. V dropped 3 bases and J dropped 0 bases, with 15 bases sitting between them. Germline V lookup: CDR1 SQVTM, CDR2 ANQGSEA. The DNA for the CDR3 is TGCAGCGTTGAGGGGCAGGTCATCAGCTCCTACAATGAGCAGTTCTTC. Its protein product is CSVEGQVISSYNEQFF.

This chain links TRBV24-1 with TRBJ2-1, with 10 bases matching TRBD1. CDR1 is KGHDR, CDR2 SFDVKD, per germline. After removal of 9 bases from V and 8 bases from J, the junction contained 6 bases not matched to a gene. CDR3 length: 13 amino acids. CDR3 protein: CATSGQGVHEQFF. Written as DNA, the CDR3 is TGTGCCACCTCCGGACAGGGGGTTCATGAGCAGTTCTTC.

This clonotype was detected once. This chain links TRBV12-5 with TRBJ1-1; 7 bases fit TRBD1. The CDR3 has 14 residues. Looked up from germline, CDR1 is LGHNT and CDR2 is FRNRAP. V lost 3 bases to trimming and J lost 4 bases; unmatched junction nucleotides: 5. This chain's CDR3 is CASGFAGGGTEAFF. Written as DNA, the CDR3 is TGTGCTAGTGGTTTCGCAGGGGGAGGCACTGAAGCTTTCTTT.

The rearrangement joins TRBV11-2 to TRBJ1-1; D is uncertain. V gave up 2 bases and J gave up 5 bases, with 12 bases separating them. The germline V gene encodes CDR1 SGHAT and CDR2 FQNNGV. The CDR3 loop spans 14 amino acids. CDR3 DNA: TGTGCCAGCAGCTTAAGGGCACGCAAGACTGAAGCTTTCTTT. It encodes CASSLRARKTEAFF.

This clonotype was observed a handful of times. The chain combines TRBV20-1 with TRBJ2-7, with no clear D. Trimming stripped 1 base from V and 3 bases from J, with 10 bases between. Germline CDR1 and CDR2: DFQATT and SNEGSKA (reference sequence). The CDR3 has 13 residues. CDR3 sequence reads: CSARAEGLYEQYF. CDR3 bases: TGCAGTGCTAGAGCCGAAGGTCTCTACGAGCAGTACTTC.